Many counts were recorded for the clone carrying this T cell receptor (beta chain). Its antigen is not identified. One end of the junction varies from germline; a read error may be responsible. This sample was included in a study of identical twins. The study's findings and limits: Conclusions were based on cross-sectional statistical analysis, without following the same donors. Invariant T cells like MAIT and iNKT could partly confound the zero-insertion analyses. Excess sharing by twins proved weaker in beta out-of-frame sequences.

The CDR3 is 15 amino acids. Germline-derived CDR1 and CDR2 are SGHRS and YFSETQ. TCRdb reprocessed the 5' RACE reads with MiXCR, giving one entry per CDR3 protein. The sample lists about 660,000 distinct CDR3 sequences; approximately 9% were seen once. These data were also filed under a second study, of yellow fever vaccine responses in identical twins.

Sequencing input: PBMCs. The rearrangement joins TRBV5-1 to TRBJ2-1; D not resolved. The TCR originated in a young woman in good health. The CDR3 region has the DNA TGTGCCAGCAGTCTCACCTCCTCTTCCTACAATGAGCAGTTCTTC. As protein: CASSLTSSSYNEQFF.